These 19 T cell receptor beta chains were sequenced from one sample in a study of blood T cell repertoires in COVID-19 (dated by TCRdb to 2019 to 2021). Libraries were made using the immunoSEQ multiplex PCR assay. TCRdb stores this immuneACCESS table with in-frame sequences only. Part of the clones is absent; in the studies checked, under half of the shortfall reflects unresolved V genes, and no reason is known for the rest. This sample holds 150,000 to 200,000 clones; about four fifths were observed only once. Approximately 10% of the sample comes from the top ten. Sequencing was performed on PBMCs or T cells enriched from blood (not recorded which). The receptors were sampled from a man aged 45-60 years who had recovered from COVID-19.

The chain's CDR3 is CASSPSPGQGGTDTQYF. In DNA form, the CDR3 reads TGTGCCAGCAGTCCATCGCCGGGACAGGGGGGCACAGATACGCAGTATTTT. The chain employs TRBV5-6 and TRBJ2-3; 11 nucleotides line up with TRBD1. The CDR3 consists of 17 residues. V gave up 5 bases and J gave up 1 base; unmatched junction bases: 9. In germline, CDR1 is SGHDT, CDR2 YYEEEE.

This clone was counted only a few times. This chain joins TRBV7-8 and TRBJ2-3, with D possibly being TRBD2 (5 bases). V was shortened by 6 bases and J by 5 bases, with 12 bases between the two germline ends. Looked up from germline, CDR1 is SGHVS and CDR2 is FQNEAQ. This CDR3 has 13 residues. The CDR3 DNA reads TGTGCCAGCAGTCCTCCGGGAAAAGATACGCAGTATTTT. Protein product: CASSPPGKDTQYF.

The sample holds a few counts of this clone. The CDR3 nucleotides are TGTGCCAGCAGCCCCCCGGGCGGGGGCGGAGAGACCCAGTACTTC. Amino acids: CASSPPGGGGETQYF. The V gene is TRBV7-9, the J gene TRBJ2-5, with D possibly matching TRBD2 (7 bases). Per the germline V gene, CDR1 is SEHNR and CDR2 is FQNEAQ (reference sequence). The CDR3 spans 15 residues. The ends were cut back, 5 bases at V and 4 bases at J, with 17 bases in the middle.

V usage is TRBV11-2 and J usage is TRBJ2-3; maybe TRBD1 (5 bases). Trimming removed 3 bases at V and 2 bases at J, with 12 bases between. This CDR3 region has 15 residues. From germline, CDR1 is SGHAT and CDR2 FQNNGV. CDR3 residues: CASSLVGAPTDTQYF. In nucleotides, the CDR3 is TGTGCCAGCAGCTTGGTAGGGGCGCCCACAGATACGCAGTATTTT.

The CDR3 spells CSASRTGQGLPDTQYF. The CDR3, as DNA: TGCAGTGCTAGTCGTACGGGACAGGGCTTGCCAGATACGCAGTATTTT. The rearrangement joins TRBV20-1 to TRBJ2-3; TRBD1 matches at 9 bases. V lost 3 bases to trimming and J lost 4 bases; unmatched junction nucleotides: 11. The V gene's germline CDR1 is DFQATT and CDR2 SNEGSKA (reference sequence). The CDR3 consists of 16 residues.

The CDR3: CASSPTGVQFGGYTF. The CDR3 coding sequence is TGTGCCAGCAGCCCCACAGGGGTTCAATTTGGTGGCTACACCTTC. The chain joins TRBV5-6 to TRBJ1-2; TRBD1 aligns across 7 bases. V dropped 4 bases and J dropped 7; count of bases not matched to a gene: 13. The CDR3 totals 15 residues. Germline CDR1 is SGHDT and CDR2 is YYEEEE.

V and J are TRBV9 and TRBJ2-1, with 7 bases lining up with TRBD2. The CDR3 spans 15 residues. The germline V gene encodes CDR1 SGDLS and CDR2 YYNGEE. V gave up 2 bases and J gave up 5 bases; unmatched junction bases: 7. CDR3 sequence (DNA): TGTGCCAGCAGCGTCAGGGAGGGCCCACACAATGAGCAGTTCTTC. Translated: CASSVREGPHNEQFF. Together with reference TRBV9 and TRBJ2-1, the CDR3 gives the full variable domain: DSGVTQTPKHLITATGQRVTLRCSPRSGDLSVYWYQQSLDQGLQFLIQYYNGEERAKGNILERFSAQQFPDLHSELNLSSLELGDSALYFCASSVREGPHNEQFFGPGTRLTVL.

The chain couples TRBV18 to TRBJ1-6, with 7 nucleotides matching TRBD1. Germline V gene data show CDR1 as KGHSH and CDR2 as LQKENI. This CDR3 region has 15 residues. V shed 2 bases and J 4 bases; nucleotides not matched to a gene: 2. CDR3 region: CASSPEGQYNSPLHF. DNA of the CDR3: TGTGCCAGCTCACCAGAGGGACAGTATAATTCACCCCTCCACTTT.

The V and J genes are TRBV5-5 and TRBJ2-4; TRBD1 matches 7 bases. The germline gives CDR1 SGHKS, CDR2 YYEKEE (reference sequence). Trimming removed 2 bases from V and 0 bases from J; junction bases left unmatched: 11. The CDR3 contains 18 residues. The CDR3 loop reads CASSFDRVATIAKNIQYF. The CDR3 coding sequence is TGTGCCAGCAGCTTCGACAGGGTAGCCACCATAGCCAAAAACATTCAGTACTTC.

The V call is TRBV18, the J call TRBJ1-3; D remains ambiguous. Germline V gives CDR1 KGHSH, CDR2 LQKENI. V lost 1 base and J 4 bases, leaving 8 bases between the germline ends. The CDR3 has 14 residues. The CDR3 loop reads CASSPQTGGNTIYF. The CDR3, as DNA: TGTGCCAGCTCACCACAGACGGGAGGAAACACCATATATTTT. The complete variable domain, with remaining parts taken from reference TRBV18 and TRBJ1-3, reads NAGVMQNPRHLVRRRGQEARLRCSPMKGHSHVYWYRQLPEEGLKFMVYLQKENIIDESGMPKERFSAEFPKEGPSILRIQQVVRGDSAAYFCASSPQTGGNTIYFGEGSWLTVV.

CDR3 in amino acids: CASSPDRGQPQHF. CDR3 DNA sequence: TGCGCCAGCAGCCCGGACAGGGGCCAGCCCCAGCATTTT. The chain couples TRBV10-1 to TRBJ1-5, with 9 bases identical to TRBD1. V lost 6 bases and J lost 7; bases outside the gene matches: 4. This CDR3 spans 13 amino acids. In germline, CDR1 is WNHNN, CDR2 SYGVQD (reference sequence).

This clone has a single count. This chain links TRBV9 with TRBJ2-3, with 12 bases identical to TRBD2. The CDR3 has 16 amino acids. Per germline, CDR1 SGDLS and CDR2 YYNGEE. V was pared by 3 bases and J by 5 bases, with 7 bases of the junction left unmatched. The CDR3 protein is CASSASGGASLDTQYF. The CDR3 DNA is TGTGCCAGCAGCGCTAGCGGGGGGGCCAGTTTAGATACGCAGTATTTT. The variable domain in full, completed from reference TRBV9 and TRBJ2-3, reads DSGVTQTPKHLITATGQRVTLRCSPRSGDLSVYWYQQSLDQGLQFLIQYYNGEERAKGNILERFSAQQFPDLHSELNLSSLELGDSALYFCASSASGGASLDTQYFGPGTRLTVL.

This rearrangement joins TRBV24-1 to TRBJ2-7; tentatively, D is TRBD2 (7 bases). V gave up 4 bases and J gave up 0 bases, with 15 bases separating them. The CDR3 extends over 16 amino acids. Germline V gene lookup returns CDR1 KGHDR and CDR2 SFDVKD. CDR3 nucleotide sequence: TGTGCCACCAGTGACCCGAGGGGGGGGAACTCCTACGAGCAGTACTTC. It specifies CATSDPRGGNSYEQYF.

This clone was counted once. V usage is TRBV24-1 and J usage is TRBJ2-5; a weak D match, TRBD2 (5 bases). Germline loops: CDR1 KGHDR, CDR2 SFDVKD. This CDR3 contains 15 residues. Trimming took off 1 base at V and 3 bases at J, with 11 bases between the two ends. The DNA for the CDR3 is TGTGCCACCAGTGATTTAGGTAGCGAGGAAGAGACCCAGTACTTC. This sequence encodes CATSDLGSEEETQYF.

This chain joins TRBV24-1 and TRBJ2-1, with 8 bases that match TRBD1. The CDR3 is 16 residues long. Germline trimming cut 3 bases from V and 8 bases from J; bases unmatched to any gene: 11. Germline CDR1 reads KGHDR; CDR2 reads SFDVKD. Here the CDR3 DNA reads TGTGCCACCAGTGATCGCGCCAGGGGGCTGGAGGATGAGCAGTTCTTC. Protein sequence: CATSDRARGLEDEQFF.

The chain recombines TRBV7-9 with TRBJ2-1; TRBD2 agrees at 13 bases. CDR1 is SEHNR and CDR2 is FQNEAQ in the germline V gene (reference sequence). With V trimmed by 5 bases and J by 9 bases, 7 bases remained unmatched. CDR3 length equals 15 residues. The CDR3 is CASSAPGLAGPEQFF. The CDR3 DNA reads TGTGCCAGCAGCGCCCCGGGACTAGCGGGGCCTGAGCAGTTCTTC.

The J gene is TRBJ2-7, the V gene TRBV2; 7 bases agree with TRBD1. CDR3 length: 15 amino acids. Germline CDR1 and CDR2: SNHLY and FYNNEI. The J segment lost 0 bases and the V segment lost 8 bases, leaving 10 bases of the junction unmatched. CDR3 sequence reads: CASRRDSSSSYEQYF. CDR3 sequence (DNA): TGTGCCAGCCGTCGGGACAGTTCGAGCTCCTACGAGCAGTACTTC.

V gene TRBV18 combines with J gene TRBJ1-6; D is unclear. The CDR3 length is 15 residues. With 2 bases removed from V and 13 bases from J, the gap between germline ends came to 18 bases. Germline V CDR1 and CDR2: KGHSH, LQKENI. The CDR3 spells CASSPSRVAGAPLHF. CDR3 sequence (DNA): TGTGCCAGCTCACCAAGTCGCGTCGCGGGTGCGCCCCTCCACTTT.

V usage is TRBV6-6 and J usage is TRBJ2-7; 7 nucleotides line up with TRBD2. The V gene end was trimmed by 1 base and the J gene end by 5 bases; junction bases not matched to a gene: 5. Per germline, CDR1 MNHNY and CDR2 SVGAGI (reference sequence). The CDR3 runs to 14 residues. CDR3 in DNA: TGTGCCAGCAGTTACTTCCTAACTAGCGACGAGCAGTACTTC. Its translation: CASSYFLTSDEQYF.